Presented here are 30 T cell receptor beta chains from one specimen sequenced in a study of blood T cell repertoires in COVID-19. Profiling relied on immunoSEQ multiplex PCR, and the TCRdb table lists in-frame clones only, not all of them. The sample shows about 480,000 clones, 88% of them seen only once. The sequencing input was PBMCs or T cells enriched from blood (not recorded which). Receptor source: a woman aged 40 to 50 who had recovered from COVID-19.

The chain is built from TRBV15 and TRBJ2-4; TRBD2 agrees at 10 bases. V dropped 3 bases and J dropped 8; count of bases not matched to a gene: 7. The CDR3 consists of 15 residues. CDR1 is LNHNV, CDR2 YYDKDF, per germline (reference sequence). Here the CDR3 reads CATSREAGGGDIQYF. The CDR3 coding sequence is TGTGCCACCAGCAGGGAAGCGGGAGGGGGGGACATTCAGTACTTC.

In DNA form, the CDR3 reads TGTGCCAGCAGCCCGACTAGCGGGCTTTACAATGAGCAGTTCTTC. This gives the protein CASSPTSGLYNEQFF. J is TRBJ2-1 and V is TRBV7-8, with TRBD2 matching over 10 bases. Per the germline V gene, CDR1 is SGHVS and CDR2 is FQNEAQ. The V gene end was trimmed by 5 bases and the J gene end by 4 bases; junction bases not matched to a gene: 5. The CDR3 is 15 residues long.

The V gene is TRBV15, the J gene TRBJ2-1, with 12 bases lining up with TRBD2. The junction had 5 bases not matched to a gene; V was cut back by 7 bases and J by 7 bases. CDR3 length: 14 amino acids. The germline V gene has CDR1 LNHNV and CDR2 YYDKDF (reference sequence). CDR3 bases: TGTGCCACCATGAGACTAGCGGGAGTAAATGAGCAGTTCTTC. Translating gives CATMRLAGVNEQFF.

The chain combines TRBV5-4 with TRBJ2-1; 8 bases line up with TRBD2. V was clipped by 6 bases and J by 4 bases; unmatched bases: 18. Germline values: CDR1 SGHNT, CDR2 YYREEE (reference sequence). The CDR3 is 18 amino acids. CDR3 in DNA: TGTGCCAGCACCCCCCGAGGTGGTAGCGGGATCTATTACAATGAGCAGTTCTTC. This gives the protein CASTPRGGSGIYYNEQFF.

The V call is TRBV12-3 or TRBV12-4, the J call TRBJ1-1; D may be TRBD1 (5 bases). Deletions cut 7 bases from V and 0 bases from J, with 6 bases between. The CDR3 spans 12 residues. In DNA, the CDR3 is TGTGCCAGCACCAGGGTGAACACTGAAGCTTTCTTT. Residues: CASTRVNTEAFF.

J is TRBJ1-5 and V is TRBV18, with D uncertain. The CDR3 contains 13 residues. The germline gives CDR1 KGHSH, CDR2 LQKENI. Trimming left V 2 bases short and J 7 bases short, with 9 bases between. CDR3 loop: CASSPETGQPQHF. CDR3 in DNA: TGTGCCAGCTCACCAGAGACGGGGCAGCCCCAGCATTTT.

The V call is TRBV15, the J call TRBJ2-1; 9 nucleotides align to TRBD2. Germline-derived CDR1 and CDR2 are LNHNV and YYDKDF (reference sequence). CDR3 size: 14 residues. J was trimmed by 9 bases and V by 9 bases; bases with no gene match: 12. The CDR3: CATSGSSGAGEQFF. DNA of the CDR3: TGTGCCACGAGCGGGTCTAGCGGGGCAGGTGAGCAGTTCTTC.

V gene TRBV19 combines with J gene TRBJ2-3; D is uncertain. The germline CDR1 and CDR2 sequences are LNHDA and SQIVND (reference sequence). The CDR3 is 12 residues long. Trimming removed 1 base from V and 11 bases from J, with 10 bases in between. CDR3 bases: TGTGCCAGTAGTATAGGCGGTTCGGGGCAGTATTTT. Amino acids: CASSIGGSGQYF.

This sequence joins TRBV4-3 and TRBJ2-1; TRBD2 agrees at 9 bases. The CDR3 sequence is 17 residues long. The V gene's germline CDR1 is LGHNA and CDR2 YSLEER. The V segment lost 0 bases and the J segment 5 bases; nucleotides outside the gene matches: 8. CDR3 region: CASSQEDGTSSDNEQFF. CDR3 coding DNA: TGCGCCAGCAGCCAAGAGGATGGGACTAGCAGCGACAATGAGCAGTTCTTC.

On this clone: Other DNA variants within this sample encode the same CDR3. V usage is TRBV6-5 and J usage is TRBJ2-1, with D perhaps matching TRBD2 (6 bases). V shed 0 bases and J shed 0 bases, with 6 bases lying between them. The CDR3 is 15 residues long. Germline V lookup: CDR1 MNHEY, CDR2 SVGAGI. CDR3 amino acids: CASSYSTSSYNEQFF. The CDR3 DNA reads as TGTGCCAGCAGTTACTCGACTAGCTCCTACAATGAGCAGTTCTTC.

This clone showed up just once. The V and J genes are TRBV30 and TRBJ1-2, with 9 positions matching TRBD1. Per the germline V gene, CDR1 is GTSNPN and CDR2 is SVGIG (reference sequence). V was pared by 6 bases and J by 8 bases, with 19 bases of the junction left unmatched. There are 16 residues in the CDR3. CDR3 protein: CACHTGGKSISLGYTF. DNA for the CDR3: TGTGCCTGCCATACAGGGGGCAAGAGTATTTCGTTGGGCTACACCTTC.

The chain has TRBV19 and TRBJ2-3, with D perhaps matching TRBD1 (6 bases). V lost 3 bases, J lost 6 bases, and 13 bases lay in between. CDR3 length: 14 amino acids. Germline loops: CDR1 LNHDA, CDR2 SQIVND (reference sequence). CDR3 protein: CASSMVGAEDTQYF. In DNA form, the CDR3 reads TGTGCCAGTAGTATGGTGGGGGCGGAGGATACGCAGTATTTT.

The chain joins TRBV7-9 to TRBJ1-1; D not resolved. The germline V gene has CDR1 SEHNR and CDR2 FQNEAQ (reference sequence). The CDR3 length is 14 residues. V lost 5 bases, J lost 5 bases, and 15 bases lay in between. The CDR3 region is CASSQKSGGTEAFF. The CDR3 DNA reads TGTGCCAGCAGCCAAAAGAGTGGAGGTACTGAAGCTTTCTTT.

The V gene is TRBV29-1, the J gene TRBJ1-1; 11 bases map to TRBD1. The CDR3 runs to 13 residues. The V gene end was trimmed by 6 bases and the J gene end by 4 bases; junction bases not matched to a gene: 4. The germline CDR1 and CDR2 sequences are SQVTM and ANQGSEA. The CDR3 nucleotides read TGCAGCGTCTTAGGACAGGGGGCCACTGAAGCTTTCTTT. It specifies CSVLGQGATEAFF.

The gene calls are TRBV18 and TRBJ1-3; tentatively, D is TRBD1 (6 bases). Between the trimmed V and J ends, which lost 2 bases and 2 bases, there was a span of 10 bases. CDR3 size: 15 residues. Germline V gene data show CDR1 as KGHSH and CDR2 as LQKENI. The CDR3 protein is CASSPGTNTGNTIYF. DNA of the CDR3: TGTGCCAGCTCACCAGGGACAAATACTGGAAACACCATATATTTT. Full variable domain (missing parts from reference TRBV18 and TRBJ1-3): NAGVMQNPRHLVRRRGQEARLRCSPMKGHSHVYWYRQLPEEGLKFMVYLQKENIIDESGMPKERFSAEFPKEGPSILRIQQVVRGDSAAYFCASSPGTNTGNTIYFGEGSWLTVV.

The CDR3 here is CASSQGGRNSPLHF. DNA for the CDR3: TGTGCCAGCAGCCAGGGAGGTAGGAATTCACCCCTCCACTTT. The chain combines TRBV5-6 with TRBJ1-6, with D possibly TRBD1 on 5 matching bases. Trimming removed 4 bases from V and 7 bases from J, with 12 bases in between. The CDR3 totals 14 residues. Germline CDR1 SGHDT, CDR2 YYEEEE.

V is TRBV11-2 and J is TRBJ1-1; the match to TRBD1 covers 12 bases. In germline, CDR1 is SGHAT, CDR2 FQNNGV. The ends lost 5 bases at V and 1 base at J; junction bases unmatched: 8. The CDR3 contains 17 residues. In DNA, the CDR3 is TGTGCCAGCAGCCGCACGCTGGGACAGGGGGCGAACACTGAAGCTTTCTTT. It translates to CASSRTLGQGANTEAFF.

The chain recombines TRBV15 with TRBJ2-7; 14 bases are a match to TRBD2. Germline-derived CDR1 and CDR2 are LNHNV and YYDKDF (reference sequence). This CDR3 region has 14 residues. The trim removed 5 bases at V and 5 bases at J, leaving 2 bases unmatched. The CDR3 DNA follows: TGTGCCACCAGCGGGGGACTAGCGGGAGACGAGCAGTACTTC. It encodes CATSGGLAGDEQYF.

This clone was counted only a few times. The chain couples TRBV18 to TRBJ1-2; 12 bases match TRBD1. J lost 6 bases, V lost 2 bases, and 1 base had no gene match. This CDR3 comprises 14 residues. Germline values: CDR1 KGHSH, CDR2 LQKENI. The CDR3: CASSPGTGGDGYTF. In DNA, the CDR3 is TGTGCCAGCTCACCAGGGACAGGGGGCGATGGCTACACCTTC.

The chain couples TRBV5-8 to TRBJ2-1, with 7 bases fitting TRBD2. Germline loops: CDR1 SGHTS, CDR2 YDEGEE. V lost 4 bases, J lost 8 bases, and 18 bases stayed unmatched. The CDR3 length is 17 residues. Written as DNA, the CDR3 is TGTGCCAGCAGCACTACCCTCGGGGCGGGGGTGTTCGATGAGCAGTTCTTC. Protein: CASSTTLGAGVFDEQFF.

The chain joins TRBV3-1 (or the pseudogene TRBV3-2) to TRBJ1-3; the D is unclear. Germline-derived CDR1 and CDR2 are LGHDT and YNNKEL (reference sequence). The CDR3 runs to 12 residues. Trimming cost V 4 bases and J 8 bases, with 9 bases left between them. CDR3 bases: TGTGCCAGCAGCCTTCCCCAGGACACCATATATTTT. Residues: CASSLPQDTIYF.

The chain employs TRBV14 and TRBJ1-2; D remains ambiguous. CDR3 length equals 13 residues. Trimming stripped 2 bases from V and 1 base from J, with 5 bases between. The V gene's germline CDR1 is SGHDN and CDR2 FVKESK. Here the CDR3 reads CASSQRVNYGYTF. As DNA, the CDR3 is TGTGCCAGCAGCCAACGGGTTAACTATGGCTACACCTTC.

Comments on this clone: Other nucleotide sequences from this sample produce the same CDR3. V gene TRBV7-2 combines with J gene TRBJ1-2; TRBD1 agrees at 7 bases. This CDR3 spans 13 amino acids. With 4 bases clipped from V and 3 bases from J, the junction kept 2 bases outside the gene matches. Germline CDR1 is SGHTA and CDR2 is FQGNSA. The CDR3, as DNA: TGTGCCAGCAGCTCGACAGGGTACTATGGCTACACCTTC. Translated, it gives CASSSTGYYGYTF.

This clone was seen a single time. The chain couples TRBV15 to TRBJ1-2, with no clear D. The germline CDR1 and CDR2 sequences are LNHNV and YYDKDF (reference sequence). The V end lost 3 bases, the J end lost 8 bases, and 13 bases lay between the germline ends. CDR3 length equals 13 residues. CDR3 in amino acids: CATSSRTEEGYTF. The CDR3 region has the DNA TGTGCCACCAGCAGTAGAACGGAGGAAGGCTACACCTTC. The full variable domain, rest sourced from reference TRBV15 and TRBJ1-2, is DAMVIQNPRYQVTQFGKPVTLSCSQTLNHNVMYWYQQKSSQAPKLLFHYYDKDFNNEADTPDNFQSRRPNTSFCFLDIRSPGLGDTAMYLCATSSRTEEGYTFGSGTRLTVV.

The V call is TRBV11-2, the J call TRBJ2-7; perhaps TRBD2 as D (5 bases). The CDR3 contains 15 residues. Germline V CDR1 and CDR2: SGHAT, FQNNGV. V was trimmed by 2 bases and J by 4 bases, leaving 15 bases between them. CDR3 bases: TGTGCCAGCAGCTTAAACCCCGGGGTTGGGTACGAGCAGTACTTC. Its protein is CASSLNPGVGYEQYF.

CDR3: CAPSLDRDVQAFF. CDR3 sequence (DNA): TGTGCCCCGAGCCTCGACAGGGATGTGCAAGCTTTCTTT. The chain combines TRBV19 with TRBJ1-1; 7 nucleotides agree with TRBD1. CDR3 length: 13 residues. V lost 11 bases and J lost 9; bases outside the gene matches: 15. Germline V lookup: CDR1 LNHDA, CDR2 SQIVND (reference sequence).

CDR3 residues: CSASGPSVGGKGLNEQFF. CDR3 sequence (DNA): TGCAGTGCTAGTGGCCCAAGCGTGGGGGGGAAGGGACTAAATGAGCAGTTCTTC. The rearrangement links TRBV20-1 to TRBJ2-1, with 7 bases matching TRBD2. The CDR3 is 18 residues long. J gave up 7 bases and V 3 bases, and 21 bases lay outside the gene matches. Per the germline V gene, CDR1 is DFQATT and CDR2 is SNEGSKA (reference sequence).

This clone came up once. The chain has TRBV19 and TRBJ2-1; 11 bases agree with TRBD2. V lost 1 base, J lost 4 bases, and 6 bases stayed unmatched. The CDR3 runs 17 residues. The germline V gene has CDR1 LNHDA and CDR2 SQIVND (reference sequence). CDR3 region: CASSIGPSGRYYNEQFF. CDR3 sequence (DNA): TGTGCCAGTAGTATAGGACCTAGCGGGAGGTATTACAATGAGCAGTTCTTC.

Points on this clone: Other DNA variants within this sample encode the same CDR3. This rearrangement joins TRBV12-3 or TRBV12-4 to TRBJ1-2; 7 nucleotides align to TRBD1. The CDR3 is 13 amino acids. The junction had 1 base not matched to a gene; V was cut back by 5 bases and J by 1 base. CDR3 sequence reads: CASSRQGNYGYTF. The CDR3, as DNA: TGTGCCAGCAGTCGACAGGGTAACTATGGCTACACCTTC.

The CDR3 DNA reads as TGCGCCAGCAGCTTCGACAGGACCAACTATGGCTACACCTTC. Protein product: CASSFDRTNYGYTF. The chain links TRBV5-1 to TRBJ1-2, with D maybe TRBD1 (6 bases). Germline V gene data show CDR1 as SGHRS and CDR2 as YFSETQ. The CDR3 is 14 residues long. Deletions cut 2 bases from V and 2 bases from J, with 10 bases between.